What follows are 21 T cell receptor beta chains derived from one specimen sequenced in a study of CD8 T cells in Susac syndrome. RNA, at roughly 0.45 to 1 ug, was reverse transcribed with random hexamers. TCRdb passed the immunoSEQ multiplex PCR reads through MiXCR, listing each CDR3 protein once. The data contain tens of thousands of distinct CDR3 sequences, approximately 90% of them singletons. The sample taken for sequencing was CD8+ T cells from PBMCs. All receptors come from a human donor in good health.

This clonotype was counted once. The rearrangement links TRBV4-1 to TRBJ2-7, with D hard to call. V lost 0 bases and J lost 2, with 11 bases in between. CDR1 is MGHRA and CDR2 is YSYEKL in the germline V gene. The length of the CDR3 is 15 residues. The CDR3, as DNA: TGCGCCAGCAGCCAAGATGAAGACTTCGCCTACGAGCAGTACTTC. Translated: CASSQDEDFAYEQYF.

The rearrangement joins TRBV5-4 to TRBJ2-2; the D gene is possibly TRBD2 (6 bases). The CDR3 length is 15 residues. The germline V gene encodes CDR1 SGHNT and CDR2 YYREEE (reference sequence). Trimming removed 0 bases at V and 3 bases at J, with 9 bases between. The CDR3 coding sequence is TGTGCCAGCAGCTTGGAACAGCGGGACACCGGGGAGCTGTTTTTT. This encodes CASSLEQRDTGELFF.

This sequence joins TRBV27 and TRBJ2-7, with TRBD1 identical over 11 bases. The trim removed 9 bases at V and 3 bases at J, leaving 7 bases unmatched. The CDR3 has 14 residues. Germline CDR1 and CDR2: MNHEY and SMNVEV (reference sequence). The CDR3 DNA is TGTGCCAGTCGTCCCGGGACAGGGGGCTACGAGCAGTACTTC. Protein product: CASRPGTGGYEQYF.

The chain links TRBV28 to TRBJ2-3; D possibly corresponds to TRBD2 (6 bases). The CDR3 extends over 14 amino acids. Germline CDR1 is MDHEN and CDR2 is SYDVKM. Trimming took 11 bases from V and 0 from J, leaving 15 bases between them. This CDR3 is CAGKGTASTDTQYF. The CDR3 DNA follows: TGTGCCGGCAAGGGGACTGCTAGCACAGATACGCAGTATTTT.

This rearrangement joins TRBV6-2 or TRBV6-3 to TRBJ2-7, with 7 bases lining up with TRBD2. Trimming removed 4 bases from V and 9 bases from J; junction bases left unmatched: 15. The V gene's germline CDR1 is MNHEY and CDR2 SVGEGT. This CDR3 spans 15 amino acids. The CDR3 sequence is CASSFGGGGALGQYF. The CDR3 coding sequence is TGTGCCAGCAGTTTCGGCGGCGGGGGAGCCCTAGGGCAGTACTTC.

The chain is built from TRBV5-6 and TRBJ1-1, with TRBD1 as a possible D gene (5 bases). Germline CDR1 is SGHDT and CDR2 is YYEEEE. Trimming took 2 bases from V and 0 from J, leaving 11 bases between them. The CDR3 loop spans 15 amino acids. CDR3 protein: CASSFLQVMNTEAFF. CDR3 sequence (DNA): TGTGCCAGCAGCTTCTTACAGGTCATGAACACTGAAGCTTTCTTT.

This chain joins TRBV27 and TRBJ2-1; 10 positions match TRBD2. V trimming: 7 bases; J trimming: 9 bases; junction bases outside the gene matches: 9. This CDR3 has 14 residues. CDR1 is MNHEY and CDR2 is SMNVEV in the germline V gene (reference sequence). The CDR3 protein is CASNPSSGGSEQFF. CDR3 DNA: TGTGCCAGCAACCCGAGTAGCGGGGGGAGTGAGCAGTTCTTC.

The chain employs TRBV5-1 and TRBJ2-3; 10 nucleotides line up with TRBD1. The CDR3 is 15 residues long. Germline trimming cut 3 bases from V and 4 bases from J; bases unmatched to any gene: 5. Germline assignment: CDR1 SGHRS and CDR2 YFSETQ. In nucleotides, the CDR3 is TGCGCCAGCAGCTACCGGGACAGGGGCCCAGATACGCAGTATTTT. This codes for CASSYRDRGPDTQYF. Supplemented by reference TRBV5-1 and TRBJ2-3, the full variable domain reads KAGVTQTPRYLIKTRGQQVTLSCSPISGHRSVSWYQQTPGQGLQFLFEYFSETQRNKGNFPGRFSGRQFSNSRSEMNVSTLELGDSALYLCASSYRDRGPDTQYFGPGTRLTVL.

In DNA form, the CDR3 reads TGTGCCAGCAGCCTAACCGGGGGCAGTGCCCGCGAGACCCAGTACTTC. Translating gives CASSLTGGSARETQYF. The chain combines TRBV9 with TRBJ2-5, with D perhaps being TRBD1 or TRBD2 (6 bases each). Trimming removed 4 bases from V and 5 bases from J, with 21 bases in between. CDR1 is SGDLS, CDR2 YYNGEE, per germline. CDR3 length: 16 residues.

This clonotype came up once. This chain uses TRBV7-2 with TRBJ1-6; D possibly corresponds to TRBD1 (5 bases). The V gene's germline CDR1 is SGHTA and CDR2 FQGNSA. The CDR3 sequence is 18 residues long. V lost 0 bases and J lost 7, with 19 bases in between. CDR3 in amino acids: CASSLAYLKTGLNSPLHF. The CDR3 bases are TGTGCCAGCAGCTTAGCGTATTTGAAGACGGGACTAAATTCACCCCTCCACTTT.

V gene TRBV11-2 combines with J gene TRBJ2-7, with 8 bases that match TRBD1. Trimming removed 7 bases from V and 2 bases from J; junction bases left unmatched: 10. CDR1 and CDR2 from the germline V gene are SGHAT and FQNNGV. This CDR3 region has 15 residues. The CDR3 region has the DNA TGTGCCAGCAATCTGATGCCGGGACAGGCCTACGAGCAGTACTTC. Translated, it gives CASNLMPGQAYEQYF.

This clonotype was recorded only once. This chain connects TRBV24-1 to TRBJ1-4, with unresolved D. Trimming cost V 0 bases and J 8 bases, with 9 bases left between them. In germline, CDR1 is KGHDR, CDR2 SFDVKD. The CDR3 covers 14 residues. The CDR3 DNA reads TGTGCCACCAGTGATTTGCAGCAGCCGGAAAAACTGTTTTTT. Translating it yields CATSDLQQPEKLFF.

This sequence joins TRBV7-9 and TRBJ1-3; D remains unclear. Trimming left V 1 base short and J 0 bases short, with 7 bases between. Germline V gives CDR1 SEHNR, CDR2 FQNEAQ (reference sequence). This CDR3 has 15 amino acids. The CDR3 is CASSLEQNSGNTIYF. CDR3 in DNA: TGTGCCAGCAGCTTAGAACAGAACTCTGGAAACACCATATATTTT.

The chain carries TRBV6-5 and TRBJ1-6; TRBD1 is a possible D gene (6 bases). Trimming left V 7 bases short and J 7 bases short, with 14 bases between. The CDR3 covers 14 residues. CDR1 is MNHEY and CDR2 is SVGAGI in the germline V gene. Here the CDR3 reads CASTHRVRNSPLHF. Written as DNA, the CDR3 is TGTGCCAGCACCCACAGGGTGCGGAATTCACCCCTCCACTTT.

This clonotype was seen only once. The chain couples TRBV20-1 to TRBJ2-1; TRBD2 aligns across 7 bases. Germline CDR1 DFQATT, CDR2 SNEGSKA (reference sequence). The CDR3 loop spans 15 amino acids. Trimming cost V 0 bases and J 4 bases; bases outside gene matches: 6. CDR3 bases: TGCAGTGCTAGAGATATGGGGGGGGAATACAATGAGCAGTTCTTC. Amino acids: CSARDMGGEYNEQFF.

The chain couples TRBV29-1 to TRBJ1-1, with a weak D call TRBD1 (5 bases). The germline CDR1 and CDR2 sequences are SQVTM and ANQGSEA. Trimming left V 5 bases short and J 8 bases short, with 18 bases between. The CDR3 spans 13 residues. The CDR3 DNA reads as TGCAGCGTTCACACTCAACGGGGACCGGAAGCTTTCTTT. It is translated as CSVHTQRGPEAFF.

This clonotype has just one count. The V and J genes are TRBV7-6 and TRBJ1-1, with D perhaps TRBD1 (6 bases). The V end lost 5 bases, the J end lost 3 bases, and 16 bases lay between the germline ends. CDR1 SGHVS and CDR2 FNYEAQ come from the germline V gene. The CDR3 contains 15 residues. CDR3 amino acids: CASSAWTVEDTEAFF. The CDR3, as DNA: TGTGCCAGCAGCGCCTGGACAGTCGAGGACACTGAAGCTTTCTTT.

The chain recombines TRBV12-3 or TRBV12-4 with TRBJ1-2; D might be TRBD1 (6 bases). The CDR3 covers 15 residues. V lost 3 bases and J 4 bases, leaving 15 bases between the germline ends. CDR3 protein: CASSFYEGDFYGYTF. For the CDR3, the DNA is TGTGCCAGCAGTTTTTACGAGGGGGACTTCTATGGCTACACCTTC.

The chain uses TRBV7-9 and TRBJ1-1; TRBD1 is a possible D gene (6 bases). The CDR3 is made up of 16 amino acids. CDR1 SEHNR and CDR2 FQNEAQ come from the germline V gene (reference sequence). Trimming cost V 5 bases and J 5 bases, with 21 bases left between them. The CDR3 DNA sequence: TGTGCCAGCAGCGCCGGCTGGGGGCATATCAAAACTGAAGCTTTCTTT. Amino acid sequence: CASSAGWGHIKTEAFF.

The chain has TRBV9 and TRBJ1-1; 9 positions match TRBD1. V lost 3 bases to trimming and J lost 5 bases; unmatched junction nucleotides: 2. This CDR3 has 13 residues. The germline gives CDR1 SGDLS, CDR2 YYNGEE. CDR3 DNA: TGTGCCAGCAGCGCCGGGACAGGGACTGAAGCTTTCTTT. Its protein is CASSAGTGTEAFF.

The chain links TRBV7-9 to TRBJ2-7, with D unresolved. Germline loops: CDR1 SEHNR, CDR2 FQNEAQ (reference sequence). The CDR3 loop spans 13 amino acids. With 1 base removed from V and 1 base from J, the gap between germline ends came to 5 bases. The CDR3 nucleotides are TGTGCCAGCAGCTTAGTACAGTCCTACGAGCAGTACTTC. Protein product: CASSLVQSYEQYF. The whole variable domain, filled in from reference TRBV7-9 and TRBJ2-7, reads DTGVSQNPRHKITKRGQNVTFRCDPISEHNRLYWYRQTLGQGPEFLTYFQNEAQLEKSRLLSDRFSAERPKGSFSTLEIQRTEQGDSAMYLCASSLVQSYEQYFGPGTRLTVT.